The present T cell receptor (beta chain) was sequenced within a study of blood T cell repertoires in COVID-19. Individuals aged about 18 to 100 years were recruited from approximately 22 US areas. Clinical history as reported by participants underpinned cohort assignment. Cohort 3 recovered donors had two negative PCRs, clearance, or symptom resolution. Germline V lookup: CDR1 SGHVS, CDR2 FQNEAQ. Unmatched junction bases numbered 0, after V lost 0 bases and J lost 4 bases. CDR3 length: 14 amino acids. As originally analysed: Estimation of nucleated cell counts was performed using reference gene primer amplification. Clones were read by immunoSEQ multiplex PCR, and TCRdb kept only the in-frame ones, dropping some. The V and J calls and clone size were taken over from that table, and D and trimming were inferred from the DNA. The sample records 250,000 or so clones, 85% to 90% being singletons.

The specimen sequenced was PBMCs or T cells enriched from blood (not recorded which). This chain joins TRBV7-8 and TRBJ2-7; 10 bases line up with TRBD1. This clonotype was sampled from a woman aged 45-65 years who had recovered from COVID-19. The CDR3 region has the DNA TGTGCCAGCAGCTTAGCGGACAGGGGGTACGAGCAGTACTTC. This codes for CASSLADRGYEQYF.